A selection of T cell receptor beta chains follows, all from one sample in a study of blood T cell repertoires in COVID-19. Sequencing used immunoSEQ multiplex PCR; TCRdb keeps in-frame clones, though not all of them. The sample shows around 93,000 clones, about 76% of them seen only once. The sequenced material came from peripheral blood. The receptors shown here come from a woman of 80 years or more with acute or convalescent COVID-19. Each CDR3 is given with its conserved first and last residue. The order of the fields is CDR3 protein, CDR3 DNA, J gene, D gene, clone size, V gene. D genes are given only for firm matches. Clone size is stated in some rows and not others, as once, few, many or a class when expanded.

CASSLEVQRDRGTYGYTF TGTGCCAGCAGCTTGGAAGTGCAGAGGGACAGGGGGACCTATGGCTACACCTTC TRBJ1-2 TRBD1 NA TRBV5-7
CASSPQGGTNYGYTF TGTGCCAGCAGCCCACAGGGGGGGACTAACTATGGCTACACCTTC TRBJ1-2 TRBD1 once TRBV7-8
CASSRTGLDTEAFF TGTGCCAGCAGCCGGACAGGGCTGGACACTGAAGCTTTCTTT TRBJ1-1 TRBD1 once TRBV7-9
CASSEGTSQKQFF TGTGCCAGTTCCGAGGGGACTAGCCAAAAGCAGTTCTTC TRBJ2-1 TRBD2 NA TRBV7-9
CASTQGASGGYNEQFF TGTGCCAGCACCCAAGGGGCTAGCGGGGGGTACAATGAGCAGTTCTTC TRBJ2-1 TRBD2 NA TRBV7-3
CASSLAGGNYGYTF TGTGCCAGCAGCTTAGCGGGCGGGAACTATGGCTACACCTTC TRBJ1-2 NA NA TRBV7-9
CAWSDQGKDTQYF TGTGCCTGGAGTGATCAGGGCAAAGATACGCAGTATTTT TRBJ2-3 NA NA TRBV30
CASTQLGTGGETQYF TGTGCCAGCACCCAACTCGGGACAGGGGGAGAGACCCAGTACTTC TRBJ2-5 TRBD1 NA TRBV6-5
CATTPGGFNQPQHF TGTGCCACCACTCCAGGGGGGTTTAATCAGCCCCAGCATTTT TRBJ1-5 TRBD1 NA TRBV15
CATSRTLAGEGGHTDTQYF TGTGCCACCAGCAGAACTCTAGCGGGAGAAGGGGGCCACACAGATACGCAGTATTTT TRBJ2-3 TRBD2 NA TRBV15
CASSDSWRRNEQFF TGTGCCAGCAGTGACTCGTGGCGGAGGAATGAGCAGTTCTTC TRBJ2-1 NA NA TRBV6-4
CASRLAGSTGELFF TGTGCCAGCAGACTAGCGGGATCCACCGGGGAGCTGTTTTTT TRBJ2-2 TRBD2 NA TRBV11-1
CASRHYRGGQPQHF TGTGCCAGCAGACATTACAGGGGGGGTCAGCCCCAGCATTTT TRBJ1-5 TRBD1 NA TRBV28
CASTTVSVGDYGYTF TGTGCCAGCACCACGGTATCGGTTGGTGACTATGGCTACACCTTC TRBJ1-2 NA NA TRBV28
CSVLGITNTGELFF TGCAGCGTGCTAGGAATCACGAACACCGGGGAGCTGTTTTTT TRBJ2-2 NA few TRBV29-1
CASSLGLAGGPYNEQFF TGTGCCAGCAGCTTAGGACTAGCGGGAGGGCCCTACAATGAGCAGTTCTTC TRBJ2-1 TRBD2 NA TRBV7-2
CAWSGTDNSPLHF TGTGCCTGGTCGGGGACAGATAATTCACCCCTCCACTTT TRBJ1-6 TRBD1 NA TRBV30
CASCWGDQPQHF TGTGCCAGCTGCTGGGGGGATCAGCCCCAGCATTTT TRBJ1-5 NA NA TRBV7-9
CASSPLSGGANEQFF TGTGCCAGCAGCCCTTTAAGCGGGGGGGCCAATGAGCAGTTCTTC TRBJ2-1 TRBD2 NA TRBV13
CASSQGGNTEAFF TGTGCCAGCTCACAAGGGGGGAACACTGAAGCTTTCTTT TRBJ1-1 NA few TRBV18
CASSEWGRTRGELFF TGCGCCAGCAGTGAATGGGGCAGGACTAGAGGGGAGCTGTTTTTT TRBJ2-2 TRBD2 once TRBV10-2
CASSQGVRSTSSGNTIYF TGCGCCAGCAGCCAAGGAGTGAGGAGTACCTCCTCTGGAAACACCATATATTTT TRBJ1-3 NA NA TRBV4-3
CASSVGQEGGTDTQYF TGTGCCAGCAGCGTAGGACAAGAAGGGGGCACAGATACGCAGTATTTT TRBJ2-3 NA NA TRBV9
CASSLAGVSTDTQYF TGTGCCAGCAGCTTAGCCGGGGTGAGCACAGATACGCAGTATTTT TRBJ2-3 NA NA TRBV7-9
CASRETSAGGLYNEQFF TGCGCCAGCAGAGAAACTTCTGCGGGGGGGCTTTACAATGAGCAGTTCTTC TRBJ2-1 TRBD2 NA TRBV10-2
CASSEYRSSENEQFF TGTGCCAGCAGTGAATATAGGAGCTCAGAGAATGAGCAGTTCTTC TRBJ2-1 NA few TRBV25-1